The 31 T cell receptor beta chains reported below all come from one sample, sequenced in a study of blood T cell repertoires in COVID-19. This table comes from immunoSEQ multiplex PCR, and its TCRdb copy is limited to in-frame clones, with some not included. The sample has more than 300,000 clones; 85% to 95% are singletons. What was sequenced was PBMCs or T cells enriched from blood (not recorded which). Receptors originate from a woman between 25 and 40 years old who had been exposed to COVID-19.

The V and J genes are TRBV6-5 and TRBJ1-4; D uncertain. This CDR3 is 11 amino acids long. Germline-derived CDR1 and CDR2 are MNHEY and SVGAGI. Trimming left V 4 bases short and J 8 bases short, with 5 bases between. The CDR3 region is CASSFREKLFF. CDR3 sequence (DNA): TGTGCCAGCAGTTTCCGGGAAAAACTGTTTTTT.

This clone showed up just once. The J gene is TRBJ2-3, the V gene TRBV18, with a tentative D call TRBD1 (6 bases). V lost 6 bases and J lost 4, with 11 bases in between. Germline V gives CDR1 KGHSH, CDR2 LQKENI. There are 13 residues in the CDR3. CDR3 DNA sequence: TGTGCCAGCTCGTACAGGGTCGCAGATACGCAGTATTTT. Amino acid sequence: CASSYRVADTQYF.

The V gene is TRBV7-9, the J gene TRBJ2-5; 14 bases are a match to TRBD2. This CDR3 contains 15 residues. Germline loops: CDR1 SEHNR, CDR2 FQNEAQ (reference sequence). Trimming cost V 4 bases and J 4 bases; bases outside gene matches: 2. The CDR3: CASSWGTSGGETQYF. Here the CDR3 DNA reads TGTGCCAGCAGCTGGGGGACTAGCGGGGGAGAGACCCAGTACTTC.

The gene calls are TRBV15 and TRBJ2-7; 8 bases line up with TRBD1. V gave up 4 bases and J gave up 5 bases; unmatched junction bases: 7. CDR1 and CDR2 (germline): LNHNV, YYDKDF (reference sequence). The CDR3 extends over 14 amino acids. This chain's CDR3 is CATSTRQGIDEQYF. CDR3 DNA sequence: TGTGCCACCAGCACCCGACAGGGGATTGACGAGCAGTACTTC.

The CDR3 protein is CASSEKTGGFYGYTF. The CDR3 region has the DNA TGTGCCAGCAGTGAAAAAACAGGGGGTTTCTATGGCTACACCTTC. The chain carries TRBV2 and TRBJ1-2, with 8 bases aligning to TRBD1. This CDR3 comprises 15 residues. Germline-derived CDR1 and CDR2 are SNHLY and FYNNEI. V was clipped by 2 bases and J by 4 bases; unmatched bases: 6.

The chain couples TRBV7-8 to TRBJ1-2; D gene unclear. V lost 5 bases to trimming and J lost 0 bases, with 22 bases between them. Germline loops: CDR1 SGHVS, CDR2 FQNEAQ. This CDR3 region has 18 residues. CDR3 amino acids: CASSTPRGINSSNYGYTF. The CDR3 bases are TGTGCCAGCAGCACCCCCCGGGGTATAAACTCTTCTAACTATGGCTACACCTTC.

The V call is TRBV30, the J call TRBJ1-5; D not certain. CDR1 is GTSNPN and CDR2 is SVGIG in the germline V gene (reference sequence). The CDR3 has 13 amino acids. Trimming removed 2 bases at V and 3 bases at J, with 8 bases between. As DNA, the CDR3 is TGTGCCTGGAGTACAGCGGACAATCAGCCCCAGCATTTT. Residues: CAWSTADNQPQHF.

The chain carries TRBV4-1 and TRBJ1-1; D unresolved. The CDR3 is made up of 16 amino acids. Germline-derived CDR1 and CDR2 are MGHRA and YSYEKL. Deletions cut 4 bases from V and 8 bases from J, with 23 bases between. CDR3 region: CASSPMAGKATPEAFF. The CDR3 region has the DNA TGCGCCAGCAGCCCCATGGCAGGAAAGGCTACGCCCGAAGCTTTCTTT.

The rearrangement uses TRBV18 and TRBJ1-2, with D possibly being TRBD1 (6 bases). The germline V gene encodes CDR1 KGHSH and CDR2 LQKENI. V lost 0 bases to trimming and J lost 8 bases, with 7 bases between them. The CDR3 is 12 amino acids. CDR3 sequence reads: CASSPPQGGYTF. The DNA for the CDR3 is TGTGCCAGCTCACCACCACAGGGAGGCTACACCTTC. Looking up the rest from reference TRBV18 and TRBJ1-2 gives the full variable domain: NAGVMQNPRHLVRRRGQEARLRCSPMKGHSHVYWYRQLPEEGLKFMVYLQKENIIDESGMPKERFSAEFPKEGPSILRIQQVVRGDSAAYFCASSPPQGGYTFGSGTRLTVV.

This sequence joins TRBV7-9 and TRBJ1-2; TRBD1 matches at 8 bases. The CDR3 is 15 residues long. Germline CDR1 reads SEHNR; CDR2 reads FQNEAQ (reference sequence). V was clipped by 6 bases and J by 5 bases; unmatched bases: 11. In DNA form, the CDR3 reads TGTGCCAGCAGACCCGGGACAGGAGGAGGGTATGGCTACACCTTC. Amino acid sequence: CASRPGTGGGYGYTF.

A single count supports this clone. The J gene is TRBJ2-7, the V gene TRBV10-3; no clear D gene. CDR1 and CDR2 from the germline V gene are ENHRY and SYGVKD. Trimming removed 4 bases at V and 1 base at J, with 8 bases between. CDR3 length: 13 residues. The CDR3: CAISVSTSYEQYF. The DNA for the CDR3 is TGTGCCATCAGTGTAAGTACTTCCTACGAGCAGTACTTC.

The chain joins TRBV23-1 to TRBJ1-2; TRBD1 agrees at 8 bases. TRBV23-1 is flagged as an ORF with uncertain function. The CDR3 sequence is 14 residues long. Trimming cost V 1 base and J 8 bases; bases outside gene matches: 6. The CDR3 coding sequence is TGCGCCAGCAGTCAATTCGCAGGGGGCTGGGGCTACACCTTC. The encoded protein is CASSQFAGGWGYTF.

As DNA, the CDR3 is TGTGCCAGCAGCCCCATGAGGGCAGGGGGCTTCTATAGCAATCAGCCCCAGCATTTT. It yields the protein CASSPMRAGGFYSNQPQHF. The chain joins TRBV5-5 to TRBJ1-5; 8 bases are shared with TRBD1. The CDR3 runs to 19 residues. V shed 4 bases and J 0 bases; nucleotides not matched to a gene: 15. Germline lookup yields CDR1 SGHKS and CDR2 YYEKEE (reference sequence).

This clone occurred once. This chain links TRBV19 with TRBJ2-7, with D perhaps TRBD1 (6 bases). Germline V gene sequence: CDR1 LNHDA, CDR2 SQIVND (reference sequence). The V and J ends lost 3 bases and 1 base respectively, with 16 bases between them. The CDR3 sequence is 16 residues long. The CDR3, as DNA: TGTGCCAGTAGTATTACCGGACAGAACCCTTCCTACGAGCAGTACTTC. It yields the protein CASSITGQNPSYEQYF.

The rearrangement joins TRBV3-1 (or the pseudogene TRBV3-2) to TRBJ2-1; 8 bases agree with TRBD2. The CDR3 is made up of 14 amino acids. Germline trimming cut 4 bases from V and 4 bases from J; bases unmatched to any gene: 3. Germline loops: CDR1 LGHDT, CDR2 YNNKEL (reference sequence). CDR3 region: CASSLAGGYNEQFF. The DNA for the CDR3 is TGTGCCAGCAGCCTCGCGGGGGGATACAATGAGCAGTTCTTC.

The chain combines TRBV9 with TRBJ1-2, with a possible D match to TRBD1 (5 bases). Germline V gene sequence: CDR1 SGDLS, CDR2 YYNGEE. The CDR3 is 14 residues long. V lost 3 bases, J lost 4 bases, and 13 bases lay in between. The CDR3 reads CASSGPQGFYGYTF. CDR3 coding DNA: TGTGCCAGCAGCGGACCCCAGGGATTCTATGGCTACACCTTC.

V and J are TRBV6-2 or TRBV6-3 and TRBJ2-1, with D possibly being TRBD1 (6 bases). Germline CDR1 reads MNHEY; CDR2 reads SVGEGT. CDR3 length: 13 residues. V was cut by 4 bases and J by 9 bases, with 13 bases left in between. This CDR3 reads CASSSVRTVEQFF. As DNA, the CDR3 is TGTGCCAGCAGTTCGGTCCGGACAGTTGAGCAGTTCTTC.

The chain links TRBV14 to TRBJ1-2; possible D gene TRBD1, 5 bases. V was clipped by 1 base and J by 8 bases, with 11 bases between them. The CDR3 totals 13 residues. Germline assignment: CDR1 SGHDN and CDR2 FVKESK. The CDR3: CASSQGRGWGYTF. The CDR3 DNA reads TGTGCCAGCAGCCAAGGAAGGGGCTGGGGCTACACCTTC. The entire variable domain, with the rest obtained from reference TRBV14 and TRBJ1-2, is as follows: EAGVTQFPSHSVIEKGQTVTLRCDPISGHDNLYWYRRVMGKEIKFLLHFVKESKQDESGMPNNRFLAERTGGTYSTLKVQPAELEDSGVYFCASSQGRGWGYTFGSGTRLTVV.

The chain employs TRBV18 and TRBJ1-6; 12 bases line up with TRBD1. This CDR3 is 14 amino acids long. V shed 5 bases and J 10 bases; nucleotides not matched to a gene: 3. Looked up from germline, CDR1 is KGHSH and CDR2 is LQKENI. CDR3 loop: CASSSGTGGSPLHF. The CDR3 DNA reads as TGTGCCAGCTCATCCGGGACAGGGGGCTCACCCCTCCACTTT.

V is TRBV4-1 and J is TRBJ1-4; TRBD1 matches 7 bases. This CDR3 has 16 amino acids. After removal of 4 bases from V and 10 bases from J, the junction contained 15 bases not matched to a gene. CDR1 is MGHRA and CDR2 is YSYEKL in the germline V gene. CDR3 sequence (DNA): TGCGCCAGCAGCCCGGAACAGGGGAACAGTTTGGTAAAACTGTTTTTT. It yields the protein CASSPEQGNSLVKLFF.

The chain links TRBV25-1 to TRBJ1-1, with D tentatively TRBD1 (6 bases). This CDR3 is built from 15 residues. V was trimmed by 0 bases and J by 4 bases, leaving 12 bases between them. The germline V gene encodes CDR1 MGHDK and CDR2 SYGVNS. The CDR3 loop reads CASSEYVRGGTEAFF. The CDR3 DNA reads as TGTGCCAGCAGTGAATACGTCAGGGGCGGCACTGAAGCTTTCTTT.

The chain uses TRBV5-4 and TRBJ1-2; 11 bases fit TRBD1. Unmatched junction bases numbered 2, after V lost 0 bases and J lost 7 bases. The CDR3 loop spans 14 amino acids. CDR1 and CDR2 (germline): SGHNT, YYREEE (reference sequence). The CDR3 nucleotides read TGTGCCAGCAGCTTGGCCGGGACAGGGGGTGGCTACACCTTC. Translating gives CASSLAGTGGGYTF.

This clone showed up just a few times. As DNA, the CDR3 is TGTGCCAGCAGCTTAGGGCAGAACACTGAAGCTTTCTTT. It yields the protein CASSLGQNTEAFF. This chain connects TRBV7-3 to TRBJ1-1; D not resolved. The germline CDR1 and CDR2 sequences are SGHTA and FQGTGA. V was cut by 2 bases and J by 1 base, with 5 bases left in between. The CDR3 has 13 residues.

The rearrangement links TRBV5-8 to TRBJ1-1, with 7 nucleotides matching TRBD1. The CDR3 runs 17 residues. Germline V gives CDR1 SGHTS, CDR2 YDEGEE. V shed 0 bases, J shed 1 base, and the junction held 9 bases outside the gene matches. The CDR3 coding sequence is TGTGCCAGCAGCTTGGTAACAGGGGCCGGATGGAACACTGAAGCTTTCTTT. This translates into CASSLVTGAGWNTEAFF.

The chain links TRBV29-1 to TRBJ2-7; the match to TRBD1 covers 8 bases. V shed 6 bases and J 3 bases; nucleotides not matched to a gene: 7. This CDR3 region has 13 residues. Germline CDR1 reads SQVTM; CDR2 reads ANQGSEA. DNA for the CDR3: TGCAGCGTGCCGACAGGGGTCAACTACGAGCAGTACTTC. Its protein product is CSVPTGVNYEQYF.

The rearrangement links TRBV7-9 to TRBJ1-2, with unresolved D. This CDR3 spans 16 amino acids. The germline V gene encodes CDR1 SEHNR and CDR2 FQNEAQ (reference sequence). Trimming cost V 3 bases and J 0 bases, with 14 bases left between them. The CDR3 DNA sequence: TGTGCCAGCAGCTTTAACCCGGTTCTGTCTAACTATGGCTACACCTTC. Its translation is CASSFNPVLSNYGYTF. The whole variable domain, remainder taken from reference TRBV7-9 and TRBJ1-2, is DTGVSQNPRHKITKRGQNVTFRCDPISEHNRLYWYRQTLGQGPEFLTYFQNEAQLEKSRLLSDRFSAERPKGSFSTLEIQRTEQGDSAMYLCASSFNPVLSNYGYTFGSGTRLTVV.

The J gene is TRBJ1-6, the V gene TRBV6-5; D is possibly TRBD1 (6 bases). V was shortened by 2 bases and J by 7 bases, with 9 bases between the two germline ends. The CDR3 sequence is 14 residues long. Germline loops: CDR1 MNHEY, CDR2 SVGAGI. This chain's CDR3 is CASSYEQGNSPLHF. The CDR3 region has the DNA TGTGCCAGCAGTTACGAGCAGGGGAATTCACCCCTCCACTTT.

J is TRBJ1-2 and V is TRBV29-1; 8 positions match TRBD1. J gave up 4 bases and V 0 bases, and 7 bases lay outside the gene matches. The CDR3 spans 15 residues. In germline, CDR1 is SQVTM, CDR2 ANQGSEA. CDR3 bases: TGCAGCGTTGAAGATCAGGGCAGGGGGCTCTATGGCTACACCTTC. This sequence encodes CSVEDQGRGLYGYTF.

The rearrangement links TRBV19 to TRBJ2-1; D unclear. Looked up from germline, CDR1 is LNHDA and CDR2 is SQIVND (reference sequence). V was shortened by 1 base and J by 2 bases, with 9 bases between the two germline ends. The CDR3 spans 15 residues. CDR3: CASSIGPRAYNEQFF. CDR3 sequence (DNA): TGTGCCAGTAGTATAGGCCCCCGGGCCTACAATGAGCAGTTCTTC.

On this clone itself: One end of the junction does not line up with germline, which may come from a read error. In DNA, the CDR3 is TGTGCCAGCAGCCAGGCCAGCGAATCGGTCTTC. Protein sequence: CASSQASESVF. V gene TRBV3-1 (or the pseudogene TRBV3-2) combines with J gene TRBJ2-1; unclear D gene. This CDR3 region has 11 residues. CDR1 and CDR2 from the germline V gene are LGHDT and YNNKEL (reference sequence).

This chain joins TRBV18 and TRBJ1-1; no firm D call. Deletions cut 3 bases from V and 1 base from J, with 6 bases between. The CDR3 loop spans 13 amino acids. Germline V gene sequence: CDR1 KGHSH, CDR2 LQKENI. The CDR3 DNA is TGTGCCAGCTCACCTGGCGGGAACACTGAAGCTTTCTTT. It codes for CASSPGGNTEAFF.